This entry lists 24 T cell receptor beta chains sequenced from one sample in a study of spatial heterogeneity in lung cancer. TCRdb ran MiXCR on the 5' RACE reads and lists one entry per CDR3 protein. The sample holds tens of thousands of distinct CDR3 sequences, under 6% seen once. Time point indicated: sample taken at primary tumor resection. The sequenced sample was PBMCs, obtained at surgery. These receptor sequences come from a male donor with early-stage non-small cell lung cancer.

The chain links TRBV6-2 or TRBV6-3 to TRBJ2-3; D remains unclear. V lost 2 bases, J lost 2 bases, and 8 bases lay in between. The CDR3 covers 14 residues. In germline, CDR1 is MNHEY, CDR2 SVGEGT. CDR3 sequence: CASSYQFLTDTQYF. For the CDR3, the DNA is TGTGCCAGCAGTTACCAGTTCCTCACAGATACGCAGTATTTT.

This clonotype was seen repeatedly, ten times or more. This chain links TRBV12-3 or TRBV12-4 with TRBJ2-1; TRBD2 is a possible D gene (5 bases). This CDR3 spans 16 amino acids. V lost 6 bases, J lost 13 bases, and 28 bases lay in between. The CDR3 DNA follows: TGTGCCAGCAGCCCGAATCAACTCGGCGGGCCCCAGGCCCAGTTCTTC. This encodes CASSPNQLGGPQAQFF.

This clonotype was seen repeatedly, ten times or more. The J gene is TRBJ2-4, the V gene TRBV18, with D maybe TRBD1 (6 bases). Germline loops: CDR1 KGHSH, CDR2 LQKENI. The CDR3 runs 14 residues. Trimming took off 3 bases at V and 8 bases at J, with 14 bases between the two ends. CDR3 sequence reads: CASSPNRDEDIQYF. CDR3 nucleotides: TGTGCCAGCTCACCTAACAGGGATGAAGACATTCAGTACTTC. Full variable domain (rest looked up from reference TRBV18 and TRBJ2-4): NAGVMQNPRHLVRRRGQEARLRCSPMKGHSHVYWYRQLPEEGLKFMVYLQKENIIDESGMPKERFSAEFPKEGPSILRIQQVVRGDSAAYFCASSPNRDEDIQYFGAGTRLSVL.

This clonotype has a handful of counts. The V gene is TRBV10-2, the J gene TRBJ1-1, with TRBD1 matching 8 bases. This CDR3 contains 13 residues. Germline assignment: CDR1 WSHSY and CDR2 SAAADI. Trimming cost V 8 bases and J 1 base; bases outside gene matches: 3. The CDR3 is CASGQGQNTEAFF. CDR3 DNA sequence: TGCGCCAGCGGACAGGGACAGAACACTGAAGCTTTCTTT.

This clonotype was counted at least ten times. This rearrangement joins TRBV28 to TRBJ2-1; weak D call: TRBD2 (6 bases). This CDR3 is built from 14 residues. Trimming took off 3 bases at V and 8 bases at J, with 14 bases between the two ends. Germline values: CDR1 MDHEN, CDR2 SYDVKM. The CDR3 DNA reads TGTGCCAGCAGTTTTGAACGGGACTTCGATGAGCAGTTCTTC. This encodes CASSFERDFDEQFF.

This clonotype was counted at least ten times. The gene calls are TRBV20-1 and TRBJ2-1; 9 bases are a match to TRBD2. J was trimmed by 8 bases and V by 6 bases; bases with no gene match: 11. CDR3 length: 14 amino acids. CDR1 DFQATT and CDR2 SNEGSKA come from the germline V gene (reference sequence). The CDR3 loop reads CSAPTSGYRDEQFF. Written as DNA, the CDR3 is TGCAGTGCGCCGACTAGCGGCTACAGAGATGAGCAGTTCTTC.

This clonotype was seen ten or more times. V is TRBV20-1 and J is TRBJ2-3; a weak D match, TRBD2 (5 bases). Germline V gene sequence: CDR1 DFQATT, CDR2 SNEGSKA (reference sequence). V lost 1 base to trimming and J lost 6 bases, with 17 bases between them. The CDR3 sequence is 15 residues long. CDR3 nucleotides: TGCAGTGCTAGAGTGGGAGCGATTGTGGCGGATACGCAGTATTTT. It encodes CSARVGAIVADTQYF.

At least ten counts were recorded for this clonotype. The chain links TRBV12-3 or TRBV12-4 to TRBJ2-2, with D perhaps matching TRBD2 (6 bases). The length of the CDR3 is 14 residues. V was cut by 6 bases and J by 4 bases, with 12 bases left in between. In nucleotides, the CDR3 is TGTGCCAGCAGCTCCCGGGGGACCACCGGGGAGCTGTTTTTT. Its translation: CASSSRGTTGELFF.

This clonotype showed up many times. The chain employs TRBV3-1 and TRBJ2-7; 7 bases are a match to TRBD1. Germline assignment: CDR1 LGHDT and CDR2 YNNKEL (reference sequence). CDR3 length equals 15 residues. J was trimmed by 2 bases and V by 2 bases; bases with no gene match: 6. This CDR3 reads CASSQSRTGAYEQYF. The DNA for the CDR3 is TGTGCCAGCAGCCAATCCAGGACAGGTGCCTACGAGCAGTACTTC.

This clonotype was seen a few times. This chain joins TRBV5-1 and TRBJ2-7; D not certain. V lost 1 base, J lost 2 bases, and 7 bases lay in between. The CDR3 consists of 13 residues. Germline V gene data show CDR1 as SGHRS and CDR2 as YFSETQ. The CDR3 sequence: CASSLKATYEQYF. DNA for the CDR3: TGCGCCAGCAGCTTGAAGGCTACCTACGAGCAGTACTTC.

This clonotype was seen many times. The chain couples TRBV5-6 to TRBJ2-3; the D gene could be TRBD1 or TRBD2 (5 bases each). V shed 5 bases and J shed 0 bases, with 13 bases lying between them. The CDR3 contains 15 residues. Germline V gene lookup returns CDR1 SGHDT and CDR2 YYEEEE. CDR3 sequence: CASRWGGPSTDTQYF. For the CDR3, the DNA is TGTGCCAGCAGATGGGGCGGGCCAAGCACAGATACGCAGTATTTT.

The table lists this clonotype with many counts. The chain recombines TRBV9 with TRBJ2-1; 8 bases align to TRBD1. The CDR3 loop spans 15 amino acids. The ends lost 0 bases at V and 5 bases at J; junction bases unmatched: 4. Germline lookup yields CDR1 SGDLS and CDR2 YYNGEE. CDR3 amino acids: CASSVDRGYNNEQFF. DNA of the CDR3: TGTGCCAGCAGCGTAGACAGGGGGTACAACAATGAGCAGTTCTTC.

This clonotype was recorded many times. The chain joins TRBV6-2 or TRBV6-3 to TRBJ2-1; D call uncertain. This CDR3 comprises 17 residues. Germline CDR1 MNHEY, CDR2 SVGEGT. The V end lost 7 bases, the J end lost 1 base, and 20 bases lay between the germline ends. In DNA form, the CDR3 reads TGTGCCAGCACCCATAGGTTGCGACCAGGTTCCTACAATGAGCAGTTCTTC. Its protein product is CASTHRLRPGSYNEQFF.

In this sample, this clonotype turned up a few times. CDR3 in DNA: TGTGCCAGCAGCTTACGTAACACCGGGGAGCTGTTTTTT. This gives the protein CASSLRNTGELFF. The V call is TRBV13, the J call TRBJ2-2; D is undetermined. V gave up 2 bases and J gave up 2 bases, with 3 bases separating them. The germline CDR1 and CDR2 sequences are PRHDT and FYEKMQ (reference sequence). The CDR3 loop spans 13 amino acids. The full variable domain, its missing parts supplied by reference TRBV13 and TRBJ2-2, is AAGVIQSPRHLIKEKRETATLKCYPIPRHDTVYWYQQGPGQDPQFLISFYEKMQSDKGSIPDRFSAQQFSDYHSELNMSSLELGDSALYFCASSLRNTGELFFGEGSRLTVL.

This clonotype has ten or more counts. This chain links TRBV5-4 with TRBJ2-1, with 11 bases matching TRBD2. The CDR3 runs to 15 residues. The ends lost 3 bases at V and 7 bases at J; junction bases unmatched: 6. Germline V gene lookup returns CDR1 SGHNT and CDR2 YYREEE (reference sequence). The DNA of the CDR3 is TGTGCCAGCAGCTGGGATACTAGCGGGAGAAATGAGCAGTTCTTC. Translation: CASSWDTSGRNEQFF.

The chain employs TRBV11-2 and TRBJ1-1, with D maybe TRBD1 (6 bases). There are 14 residues in the CDR3. The germline V gene encodes CDR1 SGHAT and CDR2 FQNNGV. The ends were cut back, 5 bases at V and 4 bases at J, with 14 bases in the middle. CDR3 DNA: TGTGCCAGCAGCAAAGGGGGACCGGCCACTGAAGCTTTCTTT. Protein: CASSKGGPATEAFF.

This clonotype occurred many times. Given the absence of the conserved phenylalanine or tryptophan at the CDR3 end, a read error is likely. The DNA is left out, because the CDR3 cannot be placed on it with certainty; the CDR3 is given as TCRdb lists it. The chain joins TRBV4-1 to TRBJ2-7. The CDR3 length equals 11 residues, ends included. Germline CDR1 and CDR2: MGHRA and YSYEKL. The CDR3 is CASSQDGVLYL.

This clonotype was picked up many times. V gene TRBV4-1 combines with J gene TRBJ2-1, with D maybe TRBD1 (5 bases). The CDR3 sequence is 17 residues long. Germline V CDR1 and CDR2: MGHRA, YSYEKL. Trimming took off 1 base at V and 1 base at J, with 14 bases between the two ends. The CDR3 sequence: CASSQVDLGVSYNEQFF. CDR3 in DNA: TGCGCCAGCAGCCAAGTTGACCTAGGGGTGTCCTACAATGAGCAGTTCTTC.

The table lists this clonotype with many counts. V gene TRBV7-2 combines with J gene TRBJ2-1; D ambiguous. Trimming took 6 bases from V and 6 from J, leaving 18 bases between them. This CDR3 comprises 15 residues. Germline values: CDR1 SGHTA, CDR2 FQGNSA. Written as DNA, the CDR3 is TGTGCCAGCAGGATGGATCCGCAGCGCCCCAATGAGCAGTTCTTC. Translation: CASRMDPQRPNEQFF.

There are many counts of this clonotype. This chain uses TRBV2 with TRBJ2-5; 7 nucleotides line up with TRBD1. CDR3 length: 13 amino acids. Losses at the gene ends were 5 bases for V and 4 bases for J; bases not matched to a gene: 4. Germline V gene data show CDR1 as SNHLY and CDR2 as FYNNEI. CDR3 amino acids: CASSNRGRETQYF. CDR3 nucleotides: TGTGCCAGCAGTAACAGGGGCCGAGAGACCCAGTACTTC.

In its sample, this clonotype was seen many times. The V and J genes are TRBV5-6 and TRBJ1-4; 8 nucleotides agree with TRBD1. The germline CDR1 and CDR2 sequences are SGHDT and YYEEEE. This CDR3 has 12 residues. V shed 5 bases, J shed 11 bases, and the junction held 5 bases outside the gene matches. The CDR3 protein is CASSQQGGKLFF. The CDR3 bases are TGTGCCAGCAGTCAACAGGGGGGGAAACTGTTTTTT.

This clonotype was picked up many times. J is TRBJ2-3 and V is TRBV6-6, with 9 nucleotides matching TRBD1. V shed 0 bases, J shed 2 bases, and the junction held 6 bases outside the gene matches. The CDR3 runs to 17 residues. CDR1 and CDR2 (germline): MNHNY, SVGAGI (reference sequence). The chain's CDR3 is CASSYSMDRGPTDTQYF. CDR3 in DNA: TGTGCCAGCAGTTACTCGATGGACAGGGGCCCCACAGATACGCAGTATTTT.

This clonotype was detected ten times or more. The CDR3 bases are TGTGCCAGTAGTCTCGATCATAGCAATCAGCCCCAGCATTTT. This sequence encodes CASSLDHSNQPQHF. The J gene is TRBJ1-5, the V gene TRBV19; no reliable D call. Germline CDR1 and CDR2: LNHDA and SQIVND (reference sequence). This CDR3 region has 14 residues. Trimming left V 5 bases short and J 0 bases short, with 8 bases between.

This clonotype has at least ten counts. The chain carries TRBV28 and TRBJ1-2; D remains unclear. The V gene lost 4 bases and the J gene lost 5 bases, with 17 bases spanning the gap. This CDR3 is 15 amino acids long. Per the germline V gene, CDR1 is MDHEN and CDR2 is SYDVKM. CDR3 nucleotide sequence: TGTGCCAGCAGTTCACCCAATAGGATTTCTTATGGCTACACCTTC. Translation gives CASSSPNRISYGYTF.